The rows below give T cell receptor beta chains drawn from one sample of a study of regulatory T cells in long-lasting Graves disease. TCRdb fed the multiplex PCR reads into MiXCR, producing one record per CDR3 protein. The data show fewer than 550,000 distinct CDR3 sequences, with roughly 16% seen just once and 25% held by the top ten. These records were also assigned to another study, of T cells in Graves' hyperthyroidism and ophthalmopathy.

The sample here was peripheral blood mononuclear cells (PBMCs), taken at new diagnosis, from a patient treated with antithyroid drugs. The receptor set was obtained from a woman between 40 and 65 years old with Graves disease. Each CDR3 is given with its conserved first and last residue. Each record gives: CDR3 DNA, CDR3 protein, CDR3 length, V gene, D gene, J gene, clone size. The D gene is left open where the match is weak. A row's size may be missing; if present it is once, few, many or a size class.

TGTGCCAGCAGCTACGATACACTCGAGCAGTACTTC CASSYDTLEQYF 12 TRBV12-3/TRBV12-4 NA TRBJ2-7 many
TGTGCCAGCAGCTTAGCGCGGGAGCTGTTTTTT CASSLARELFF 11 TRBV11-2 NA TRBJ2-2 many
TGCGCCAGCAGCTTGAACCGATGGGACACCATATATTTT CASSLNRWDTIYF 13 TRBV5-1 NA TRBJ1-3 NA
TGCAGTGGGGTGGGCGCTTACCTGAACACTGAAGCTTTCTTT CSGVGAYLNTEAFF 14 TRBV20-1 NA TRBJ1-1 many
TGCGCCAGCAGGCTAGTCATGGGGGACACTGAAGCTTTCTTT CASRLVMGDTEAFF 14 TRBV5-1 NA TRBJ1-1 NA
TGTGCCAGCAGCCCTACAGACAGGGTTTGGAGTAACTATGGCTACACCTTC CASSPTDRVWSNYGYTF 17 TRBV9 TRBD1 TRBJ1-2 NA
TGTGCCAGCAGTGCCCGCGGTGGGGGCCAAGAGCAGTTCTTC CASSARGGGQEQFF 14 TRBV6-1 NA TRBJ2-1 many
TGTGCCAGCAGCTCGACAGGAAGGGAAGCTTTCTTT CASSSTGREAFF 12 TRBV5-5 NA TRBJ1-1 few
TGTGCCAGCAGTCCAGGACAGGGCTACCGGGAGACCCAGTACTTC CASSPGQGYRETQYF 15 TRBV27 TRBD1 TRBJ2-5 NA
TGTGCCACGCGGCAGGCCTCCTCCTACGAGCAGTACTTC CATRQASSYEQYF 13 TRBV6-2/TRBV6-3 NA TRBJ2-7 NA
TGTGCCAGCAGCTTAGACCCGAACACAGATACGCAGTATTTT CASSLDPNTDTQYF 14 TRBV11-2 NA TRBJ2-3 NA
TGTGCCTCCAAGTGGGGAGTTCTAGATCAGCCCCAGCATTTT CASKWGVLDQPQHF 14 TRBV19 NA TRBJ1-5 NA
TGCAGTGCTAGGGAGGGTAGCACGAATTCACCCCTCCACTTT CSAREGSTNSPLHF 14 TRBV20-1 NA TRBJ1-6 NA
TGCAGTGCTATGGCCTACGAGCAGTACTTC CSAMAYEQYF 10 TRBV20-1 NA TRBJ2-7 NA
TGCGCCAGCAGTGAGTCGGCTTACAATGAGCAGTTCTTC CASSESAYNEQFF 13 TRBV10-2 NA TRBJ2-1 NA
TGTGCCAGCAGCCCGTGGACTGAAGCTTTCTTT CASSPWTEAFF 11 TRBV7-9 NA TRBJ1-1 few
TGTGCCAGCAGGGAAGGGACAGGGAGTACCGGGGAGCTGTTTTTT CASREGTGSTGELFF 15 TRBV2 TRBD1 TRBJ2-2 NA
TGCAGTGCTAGTGAATGGACTAGCGGGAGGAATGAGCAGTTCTTC CSASEWTSGRNEQFF 15 TRBV20-1 TRBD2 TRBJ2-1 many
TGCGCCAGCAGCCAAGTTAGCGGGCAAGAGACCCAGTACTTC CASSQVSGQETQYF 14 TRBV4-1 TRBD2 TRBJ2-5 many
TGTGCCAGCAGACCTACCGGACAGTTTCCCGGGGACATTCAGTACTTC CASRPTGQFPGDIQYF 16 TRBV28 NA TRBJ2-4 NA
TGCAGTGCTAGGGTGCCAGGGAGCTCCTACGAGCAGTACTTC CSARVPGSSYEQYF 14 TRBV20-1 NA TRBJ2-7 many
TGTGCCAGCAGCTTAGGGGCCCCCGGGAAGCTCTACGAGCAGTACTTC CASSLGAPGKLYEQYF 16 TRBV7-2 NA TRBJ2-7 few